Below are 31 T cell receptor beta chains sequenced from a single sample in a study of Ad26.COV2.S vaccination and SARS-CoV-2 variants. The sample's treatment: 15 to 20 received Ad26.COV2.S at low or high dose, single or two shots; about 5 received placebo; per-sample allocation not given. The investigators took samples on day 63 after the first vaccine or placebo injection. Clones were sequenced by immunoSEQ multiplex PCR, and TCRdb holds only the in-frame ones, with some missing. Of approximately 480,000 clones listed, approximately 90% are singletons. The sample in question was peripheral blood, obtained in a trial of Ad26.COV2.S vaccine versus placebo. Every receptor here comes from a person between 18 and 59 years old who received the Ad26.COV2.S COVID-19 vaccine or a placebo.

The J gene is TRBJ1-4, the V gene TRBV9; D perhaps matches TRBD1 (5 bases). This CDR3 is 14 amino acids long. CDR1 is SGDLS and CDR2 is YYNGEE in the germline V gene. Trimming stripped 3 bases from V and 7 bases from J, with 13 bases between. CDR3 in amino acids: CASSAGRGIEKLFF. In DNA form, the CDR3 reads TGTGCCAGCAGCGCGGGACGGGGGATTGAAAAACTGTTTTTT.

The chain has TRBV7-2 and TRBJ1-1, with 8 bases aligning to TRBD1. V shed 5 bases, J shed 2 bases, and the junction held 7 bases outside the gene matches. This CDR3 region has 15 residues. Germline loops: CDR1 SGHTA, CDR2 FQGNSA. The CDR3 DNA sequence: TGTGCCAGCAGCGGGCGGACAGGGAAAAACACTGAAGCTTTCTTT. This translates into CASSGRTGKNTEAFF.

This chain joins TRBV28 and TRBJ2-1, with a weak D call TRBD2 (5 bases). This CDR3 has 15 amino acids. Germline loops: CDR1 MDHEN, CDR2 SYDVKM. V was trimmed by 11 bases and J by 0 bases, leaving 17 bases between them. The CDR3 loop reads CAVFPSRGSYNEQFF. CDR3 DNA: TGTGCCGTTTTCCCTAGCCGCGGCTCCTACAATGAGCAGTTCTTC.

J is TRBJ2-5 and V is TRBV15; TRBD2 agrees at 7 bases. The length of the CDR3 is 14 residues. From germline, CDR1 is LNHNV and CDR2 YYDKDF (reference sequence). The ends lost 5 bases at V and 5 bases at J; junction bases unmatched: 8. CDR3 amino acids: CATSRGTGGETQYF. The CDR3 DNA sequence: TGTGCCACCAGCCGGGGAACGGGGGGTGAGACCCAGTACTTC. Drawing the rest from reference TRBV15 and TRBJ2-5, the complete variable domain is DAMVIQNPRYQVTQFGKPVTLSCSQTLNHNVMYWYQQKSSQAPKLLFHYYDKDFNNEADTPDNFQSRRPNTSFCFLDIRSPGLGDTAMYLCATSRGTGGETQYFGPGTRLLVL.

The chain recombines TRBV27 with TRBJ2-7; D may be TRBD1 (9 bases). The CDR3 is 17 residues long. V was shortened by 2 bases and J by 2 bases, with 19 bases between the two germline ends. The V gene's germline CDR1 is MNHEY and CDR2 SMNVEV (reference sequence). Written as DNA, the CDR3 is TGTGCCAGCAGTTTAGGGACAGGGCCGGGAGGGACCTACGAGCAGTACTTC. Its protein product is CASSLGTGPGGTYEQYF.

V is TRBV19 and J is TRBJ1-5, with 8 bases identical to TRBD1. Per the germline V gene, CDR1 is LNHDA and CDR2 is SQIVND (reference sequence). V lost 3 bases, J lost 0 bases, and 1 base stayed unmatched. This CDR3 has 15 amino acids. Here the CDR3 reads CASSIGTGSNQPQHF. The CDR3 DNA follows: TGTGCCAGTAGTATTGGGACAGGTAGCAATCAGCCCCAGCATTTT.

This chain links TRBV9 with TRBJ2-1; 9 bases align to TRBD1. After removal of 1 base from V and 9 bases from J, the junction contained 8 bases not matched to a gene. This CDR3 contains 15 residues. The germline V gene encodes CDR1 SGDLS and CDR2 YYNGEE. The CDR3: CASSVSNRGQTEQFF. The CDR3 bases are TGTGCCAGCAGCGTATCCAACAGGGGGCAGACTGAGCAGTTCTTC.

V is TRBV24-1 and J is TRBJ2-1; D gene unclear. The V gene's germline CDR1 is KGHDR and CDR2 SFDVKD. V shed 5 bases and J shed 6 bases, with 7 bases lying between them. The CDR3 runs to 12 residues. DNA for the CDR3: TGTGCCACCAGTGGGGCAGGCAATGAGCAGTTCTTC. Its protein product is CATSGAGNEQFF.

CDR3 in amino acids: CASSLNFWAGQYF. In DNA, the CDR3 is TGTGCCAGCAGTTTAAACTTTTGGGCCGGACAGTACTTC. The rearrangement links TRBV28 to TRBJ2-7, with D unclear. Germline V gives CDR1 MDHEN, CDR2 SYDVKM. With 2 bases removed from V and 10 bases from J, the gap between germline ends came to 15 bases. The length of the CDR3 is 13 residues.

This clone was seen at least ten times. The chain links TRBV3-1 (or the pseudogene TRBV3-2) to TRBJ1-4, with TRBD1 identical over 10 bases. Looked up from germline, CDR1 is LGHDT and CDR2 is YNNKEL (reference sequence). V trimming: 1 base; J trimming: 5 bases; junction bases outside the gene matches: 7. The CDR3 covers 17 residues. The CDR3 DNA sequence: TGTGCCAGCAGCCAAGGGACAGGGGGACGGGTGAATGAAAAACTGTTTTTT. Its protein product is CASSQGTGGRVNEKLFF.

The chain employs TRBV13 and TRBJ2-7; 10 positions agree with TRBD1. The CDR3 loop spans 15 amino acids. The V and J ends lost 5 bases and 2 bases, in that order; junction bases with no gene match: 6. The germline gives CDR1 PRHDT, CDR2 FYEKMQ (reference sequence). CDR3 sequence reads: CASSGTGTGAYEQYF. CDR3 bases: TGTGCCAGCAGCGGAACCGGGACAGGGGCCTACGAGCAGTACTTC.

This rearrangement joins TRBV11-3 to TRBJ1-4; the D is unclear. Germline values: CDR1 SGHNT, CDR2 YENEEA. This CDR3 is 10 amino acids long. V was clipped by 6 bases and J by 16 bases, with 12 bases between them. CDR3 in DNA: TGTGCCAGCAGAACAGAGTGGGGGTTTTTT. It encodes CASRTEWGFF.

V gene TRBV30 combines with J gene TRBJ2-4; D may be TRBD1 (5 bases). This CDR3 comprises 15 residues. With 5 bases removed from V and 0 bases from J, the gap between germline ends came to 14 bases. Germline loops: CDR1 GTSNPN, CDR2 SVGIG (reference sequence). CDR3 loop: CAWAPRGLAKNIQYF. For the CDR3, the DNA is TGTGCCTGGGCCCCAAGGGGTCTAGCCAAAAACATTCAGTACTTC.

V is TRBV18 and J is TRBJ2-5; 7 bases are a match to TRBD2. Germline V gene sequence: CDR1 KGHSH, CDR2 LQKENI. The CDR3 sequence is 14 residues long. V dropped 3 bases and J dropped 5; count of bases not matched to a gene: 6. The CDR3 protein is CASSPLAGVETQYF. The CDR3 DNA reads TGTGCCAGCTCACCTCTCGCGGGAGTTGAGACCCAGTACTTC.

The chain employs TRBV21-1 and TRBJ2-1; TRBD1 is the table's D call and was not checked against the DNA. TRBV21-1 is termed a pseudogene. This CDR3 is built from 15 residues. This CDR3 reads CASSGTGRNYNEQFF. CDR3 sequence (DNA): TGTGCCAGCAGCGGGACAGGGAGGAACTACAATGAGCAGTTCTTC.

V usage is TRBV6-2 or TRBV6-3 and J usage is TRBJ2-7; 8 positions agree with TRBD2. The germline CDR1 and CDR2 sequences are MNHEY and SVGEGT. V lost 2 bases to trimming and J lost 0 bases; unmatched junction nucleotides: 6. CDR3 length: 16 amino acids. The CDR3 here is CASSYPGTRLSYEQYF. The CDR3 nucleotides read TGTGCCAGCAGTTACCCGGGGACTAGACTCTCCTACGAGCAGTACTTC.

The V gene is TRBV28, the J gene TRBJ1-2; 9 bases agree with TRBD1. This CDR3 comprises 22 residues. J was trimmed by 4 bases and V by 5 bases; bases with no gene match: 29. The germline V gene encodes CDR1 MDHEN and CDR2 SYDVKM. In DNA form, the CDR3 reads TGTGCCAGCAGTACACCAGGCCATTCGTCCGGGACAGGGATCCTATTCGGCTATGGCTACACCTTC. It encodes CASSTPGHSSGTGILFGYGYTF.

The chain combines TRBV28 with TRBJ1-2; D not resolved. Between the trimmed V and J ends, which lost 7 bases and 4 bases, there was a span of 16 bases. From germline, CDR1 is MDHEN and CDR2 SYDVKM. The CDR3 has 14 amino acids. In DNA form, the CDR3 reads TGTGCCAGCAAGTTTTGGGGAGTTGCCTATGGCTACACCTTC. It is translated as CASKFWGVAYGYTF.

The V gene is TRBV7-8, the J gene TRBJ1-4; D is uncertain. Trimming cost V 5 bases and J 0 bases, with 13 bases left between them. From germline, CDR1 is SGHVS and CDR2 FQNEAQ. The length of the CDR3 is 16 residues. CDR3 sequence reads: CASSPNPSATNEKLFF. In nucleotides, the CDR3 is TGTGCCAGCAGCCCTAACCCGAGTGCAACTAATGAAAAACTGTTTTTT. The whole variable domain, remainder taken from reference TRBV7-8 and TRBJ1-4, is GAGVSQSPRYKVAKRGQDVALRCDPISGHVSLFWYQQALGQGPEFLTYFQNEAQLDKSGLPSDRFFAERPEGSVSTLKIQRTQQEDSAVYLCASSPNPSATNEKLFFGSGTQLSVL.

CDR3 sequence (DNA): TGTGCCAGCAGGGGGAACAGGGGGCCGGGTGAAAAACTGTTTTTT. This sequence encodes CASRGNRGPGEKLFF. This sequence joins TRBV7-2 and TRBJ1-4; 9 bases agree with TRBD1. From germline, CDR1 is SGHTA and CDR2 FQGNSA. The V and J ends lost 6 bases and 7 bases, in that order; junction bases with no gene match: 9. This CDR3 is 15 amino acids long.

This clone was recorded once. V and J are TRBV2 and TRBJ1-2; the D gene is possibly TRBD1 (5 bases). CDR1 is SNHLY, CDR2 FYNNEI, per germline. This CDR3 is 16 amino acids long. V was shortened by 3 bases and J by 0 bases, with 14 bases between the two germline ends. In DNA, the CDR3 is TGTGCCAGCAGTGAGACCGGGACGGCAACTAACTATGGCTACACCTTC. Its translation is CASSETGTATNYGYTF.

The chain carries TRBV19 and TRBJ2-6; D remains unclear. Germline V gene lookup returns CDR1 LNHDA and CDR2 SQIVND (reference sequence). With 5 bases removed from V and 0 bases from J, the gap between germline ends came to 11 bases. The CDR3 runs 16 residues. DNA of the CDR3: TGTGCCAGTAGTCCTGGGCGCAGCTCTGGGGCCAACGTCCTGACTTTC. Protein: CASSPGRSSGANVLTF.

The rearrangement links TRBV5-1 to TRBJ2-1; D uncertain. CDR1 SGHRS and CDR2 YFSETQ come from the germline V gene. Trimming left V 0 bases short and J 7 bases short, with 8 bases between. CDR3 size: 13 residues. The CDR3 is CASSLVYRNEQFF. In DNA, the CDR3 is TGCGCCAGCAGCTTGGTCTACCGAAATGAGCAGTTCTTC.

The chain is built from TRBV10-1 and TRBJ1-2, with a possible D match to TRBD1 (5 bases). Germline V gene sequence: CDR1 WNHNN, CDR2 SYGVQD (reference sequence). This CDR3 has 14 residues. V was pared by 6 bases and J by 4 bases, with 15 bases between. The CDR3 reads CASRKVRQLYGYTF. DNA of the CDR3: TGCGCCAGCAGGAAGGTCAGACAGCTCTATGGCTACACCTTC.

This clone was observed a handful of times. This chain uses TRBV14 with TRBJ2-3, with no clear D. This CDR3 has 16 residues. Germline V lookup: CDR1 SGHDN, CDR2 FVKESK. Between the trimmed V and J ends, which lost 0 bases and 2 bases, there was a span of 12 bases. CDR3 sequence reads: CASSQDFSGHTDTQYF. Here the CDR3 DNA reads TGTGCCAGCAGCCAAGATTTTTCGGGCCACACAGATACGCAGTATTTT.

The chain links TRBV5-4 to TRBJ2-3; 14 nucleotides agree with TRBD2. CDR1 SGHNT and CDR2 YYREEE come from the germline V gene (reference sequence). V lost 4 bases, J lost 2 bases, and 6 bases stayed unmatched. The CDR3 totals 17 residues. The CDR3 spells CASSARTSGRPTDTQYF. The CDR3 region has the DNA TGTGCCAGCAGCGCCCGGACTAGCGGGAGGCCCACAGATACGCAGTATTTT.

The chain couples TRBV28 to TRBJ1-2, with D possibly TRBD1 on 5 matching bases. CDR1 MDHEN and CDR2 SYDVKM come from the germline V gene. Trimming removed 10 bases at V and 8 bases at J, with 11 bases between. This CDR3 comprises 10 residues. CDR3 bases: TGTGCCATCCGGGGGGTAGGCTACACCTTC. As protein: CAIRGVGYTF.

V and J are TRBV28 and TRBJ2-6, with D hard to call. This CDR3 has 19 residues. CDR1 and CDR2 (germline): MDHEN, SYDVKM. Deletions cut 2 bases from V and 0 bases from J, with 17 bases between. This CDR3 is CASSLPLGWASSGANVLTF. The CDR3 DNA follows: TGTGCCAGCAGTTTACCCCTAGGGTGGGCAAGCTCTGGGGCCAACGTCCTGACTTTC.

V and J are TRBV4-2 and TRBJ2-3, with 11 positions matching TRBD2. Germline CDR1 reads LGHNA; CDR2 reads YNFKEQ. V dropped 1 base and J dropped 0; count of bases not matched to a gene: 9. This CDR3 comprises 19 residues. CDR3 region: CASSQVLPSGRTSTDTQYF. The CDR3 region has the DNA TGTGCCAGCAGCCAAGTACTCCCTAGCGGGAGGACTAGCACAGATACGCAGTATTTT.

The chain combines TRBV28 with TRBJ1-1; D is uncertain. Germline loops: CDR1 MDHEN, CDR2 SYDVKM. Trimming left V 2 bases short and J 3 bases short, with 4 bases between. The CDR3 extends over 12 amino acids. CDR3 amino acids: CASSLVDTEAFF. The CDR3 coding sequence is TGTGCCAGCAGTTTAGTAGACACTGAAGCTTTCTTT.

This rearrangement joins TRBV5-6 to TRBJ1-2; 7 bases are shared with TRBD1. The germline V gene has CDR1 SGHDT and CDR2 YYEEEE. V gave up 4 bases and J gave up 7 bases; unmatched junction bases: 10. The CDR3 totals 14 residues. CDR3 DNA: TGTGCCAGCAGCGGAACAGGGGCTCTGTTTGGCTACACCTTC. Its protein product is CASSGTGALFGYTF.